This T cell receptor beta chain was identified in a study of cytomegalovirus exposure and HLA in healthy donors. General observations from the study: Reports showed the classifier diagnosing cytomegalovirus status with high specificity and sensitivity. Usually a TCR sequence was rare, but some public TCRs were found in many donors. The study labeled 164 TCR beta chains cytomegalovirus-associated.

The CDR3 covers 13 residues. Germline assignment: CDR1 SGHTA and CDR2 FQGTGA. Trimming took 5 bases from V and 6 from J; bases not matched to a gene: 5. Profiled with immunoSEQ multiplex PCR; TCRdb holds only in-frame clones, not every one. The table shows some 150,000 clones, with 86% occurring only once. Notes on this clone: Its antigen remains unidentified.

Material for sequencing was PBMCs. The V call is TRBV7-3, the J call TRBJ2-7, with 9 bases that match TRBD1. This receptor was taken from a man between 18 and 35 years old in good health and CMV-seropositive. CDR3 nucleotides: TGTGCCAGCAGCACGGGACAGGGAAGCGAGCAGTACTTC. Translation: CASSTGQGSEQYF.